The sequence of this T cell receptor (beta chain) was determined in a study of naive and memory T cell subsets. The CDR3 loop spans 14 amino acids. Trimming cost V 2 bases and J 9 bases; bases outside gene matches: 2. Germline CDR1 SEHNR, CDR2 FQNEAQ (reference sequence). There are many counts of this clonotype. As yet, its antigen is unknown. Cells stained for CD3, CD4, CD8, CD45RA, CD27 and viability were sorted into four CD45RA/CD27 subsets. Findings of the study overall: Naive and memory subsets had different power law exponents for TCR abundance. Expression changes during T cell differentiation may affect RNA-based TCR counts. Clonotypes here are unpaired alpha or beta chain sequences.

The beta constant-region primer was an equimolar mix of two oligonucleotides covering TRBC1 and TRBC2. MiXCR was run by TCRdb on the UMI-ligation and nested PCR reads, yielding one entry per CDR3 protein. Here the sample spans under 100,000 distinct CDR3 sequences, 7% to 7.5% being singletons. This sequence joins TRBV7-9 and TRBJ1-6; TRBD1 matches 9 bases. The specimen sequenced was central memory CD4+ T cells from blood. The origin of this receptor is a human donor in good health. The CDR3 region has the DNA TGTGCCAGCAGCTTACCGGGACAGGGTTCACCCCTCCACTTT. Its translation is CASSLPGQGSPLHF.